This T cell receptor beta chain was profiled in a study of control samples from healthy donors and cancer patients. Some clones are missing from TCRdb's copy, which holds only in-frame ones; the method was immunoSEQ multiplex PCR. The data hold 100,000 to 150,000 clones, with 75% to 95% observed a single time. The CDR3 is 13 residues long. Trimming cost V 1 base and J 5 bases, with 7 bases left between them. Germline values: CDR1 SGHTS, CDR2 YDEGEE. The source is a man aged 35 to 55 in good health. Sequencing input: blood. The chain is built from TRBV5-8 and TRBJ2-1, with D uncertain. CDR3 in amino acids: CASSLQFNNEQFF. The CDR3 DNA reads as TGTGCCAGCAGCTTGCAGTTCAACAATGAGCAGTTCTTC.